The present T cell receptor (beta chain) was sequenced within a study of blood T cell repertoires in COVID-19. Study summary: Researchers got acute and convalescent COVID-19 samples from the United States, Italy and Spain. T cells, B-cell-depleted T cells, or PBMCs supplied cDNA or gDNA.

Study processing details: Estimation of nucleated cell counts was performed using reference gene primer amplification. Profiling relied on immunoSEQ multiplex PCR, and the TCRdb table lists in-frame clones only, not all of them. V, J and clone size are those of that table, while D and trimming were read from the DNA. The sample has under 250,000 clones, roughly 89% seen once; the top ten hold approximately 1.5%. J gave up 1 base and V 2 bases, and 12 bases lay outside the gene matches. Germline V CDR1 and CDR2: SGHDT, YYEEEE. This CDR3 spans 19 amino acids. The sequence was collected from a middle-aged woman who had recovered from COVID-19. This rearrangement joins TRBV5-6 to TRBJ1-5, with 10 positions matching TRBD1. Sample: peripheral blood. CDR3 sequence: CASSLRDRGPEGSNQPQHF. The CDR3 DNA reads as TGTGCCAGCAGCTTAAGGGACAGGGGCCCCGAGGGGAGCAATCAGCCCCAGCATTTT.